This entry features one TCR beta chain sequence. There is no known antigen for this receptor. Per-base quality was not reported, and no clone a single base away is much larger than it. Per the publication, the time point label means: blood 2 weeks post-SBRT. Per the publication, the treatment or condition label means: 15 Gy SBRT to primary tumor, nephrectomy 4 weeks later. To follow tumor-enriched clonotypes, peripheral blood was collected serially from radiation-treated patients at baseline and again at 2 weeks and 4 weeks after SBRT. All patients had renal cell carcinoma with clear cell pathology. The QIAamp DNA Blood Mini Kit (Qiagen) was used to prepare genomic DNA for TCR sequencing. The analyses included only samples that passed all quality control checks. The record originates from a study of radiation and T cells in renal cell carcinoma (dated by TCRdb to the early 2020s). Notes on the research overall: The samples were obtained from a clinical trial, where primary renal cell carcinomas were treated with 15 Gy stereotactic body radiation therapy and then removed by nephrectomy 4 weeks afterward. A total of roughly 53 samples underwent TCR beta sequencing, made up of some 26 tumors and about 27 peripheral blood samples. Across all 50 or so samples, 4,016,671 unique CDR3 nucleotide sequences, encoding 2,658,974 unique CDR3 amino acid sequences, were identified. The paper's findings and limits, for the study overall: Because the trial had a single-armed design, the trial could not examine how radiation dose or scheduling affected the TCR repertoire. No pretreatment tumor biopsies were available, so the baseline intratumoral presence of clonotypes could not be determined. In blood, the top tumor clonotypes increased from baseline to 2 weeks after radiation and then shrank by 4 weeks, which suggests a temporary expansion of tumor-resident clones. Dynamics of the blood repertoire were not tracked past 4 weeks after treatment.

Trimming takes 2 bases from V and 3 bases from J, and the germline ends sit 14 bases apart. Reading the germline V gene (reference sequence) gives CDR1 LNHDA and CDR2 SQIVND. The CDR3 holds 15 amino acids from the cysteine to the phenylalanine. The sequence is cut down to CDR3 DNA, 45 bases in frame from base 1. The immunoSEQ kit was used, according to the manufacturer's recommendations, to generate TCR beta libraries from genomic DNA. Library preparation used a first multiplex PCR with proprietary primers, then a second PCR adding unique barcodes, with bead cleanups after each round. A positive control reaction and a negative control reaction, both provided in the kit, were run with every batch of samples. The final libraries underwent checking on an Agilent 4200 TapeStation D1000 ScreenTape, volumetric pooling, and quantification by qPCR. Sequencing ran on an Illumina NextSeq500 with a MidOutput 150-cycle cartridge, using 156 Read1 and 15 Index1 cycles with kit custom primers. The pooled library was loaded at 0.75 to 1 pM with an approximately 20% PhiX control spike-in. As for how the authors treated the data: Vendor-processed data were analyzed in R, with a clonotype defined as all T cells sharing the same CDR3 nucleotide sequence. For clone abundance analyses, frequencies were normalized to the 10,000 most abundant clones in each sample. Public T cell clones, which averaged fewer than five per sample, were removed prior to analysis. Tumor-enriched and baseline blood-enriched clonotypes were defined by at least a 32-fold difference in abundance between compartments. A beta-binomial differential abundance model was used to identify clonotypes that expanded or contracted between blood time points. The Baroni-Urbani and Buser coefficient was used to measure tumor-blood repertoire similarity, and groups were compared with two-tailed Wilcoxon tests in R. TCRdb mirrors the immuneACCESS table, restricted to in-frame sequences. Some clones are absent from its copies; in checked studies, under half trace to an unresolved V gene, and the reason for the others is unknown. For V, J and clone size, that table is used; D and trimming come from the DNA. This sample lists some 130,000 clones; 88% were detected once. The top ten hold almost 6% of the sample.

The sequence came from a woman aged 65 to 85 with renal cell carcinoma. Sequences were derived from blood, sampled from a patient whose treatment included radiotherapy and nephrectomy. The sequence is built from TRBV19 and TRBJ2-7, and possibly TRBD2, on 6 matching bases. The CDR3 sequence is CASSILGGQGYEQYF. In nucleotides, the sequence is TGTGCCAGTAGTATACTGGGAGGTCAGGGCTACGAGCAGTACTTC.